This TCR beta chain was sequenced in a study of T cell changes during pregnancy in multiple sclerosis (dated by TCRdb to the late 2010s). Looking at the study overall: The study looked at changes in the T cell repertoire across pregnancy in women with multiple sclerosis.

Remarks on this clone: The antigen it recognizes is unknown. Base quality data are lacking; no much larger clone is found one base away.

Libraries came from the immunoSEQ multiplex PCR assay. The table was pulled from immuneACCESS by TCRdb, which kept in-frame rearrangements only. Such tables lose some clones; where checked, under half of the loss comes from unresolved V genes, and the rest has no known cause. The sample table records 25,000 to 40,000 clones; around 91% of these occur just once. The ten largest clones represent about 3.6% of the sample. CDR1 LGHNA and CDR2 YNFKEQ were looked up in the germline V gene. The V end gives up 2 bases and the J end 4 bases, leaving 14 bases in the junction not matched to a gene. Inclusive of the bounding cysteine and phenylalanine, the CDR3 is 18 residues long. Only the CDR3 portion is preserved as DNA: 54 bases, with reading frame beginning at the first base.

The chain links TRBV4-2 with TRBJ1-5, with 7 bases matching TRBD1. This receptor was identified in a female donor in good health, enrolled as a control in a pregnancy study. The input for sequencing was CD8+ T cells from peripheral blood mononuclear cells, taken in the second trimester of pregnancy. The CDR3 here reads CASSQFGQALAGNQPQHF. The DNA is as follows: TGTGCCAGCAGCCAATTCGGACAGGCCCTGGCAGGGAATCAGCCCCAGCATTTT.